These T cell receptor beta chains were read from a single sample in a study of blood T cell repertoires in COVID-19. Repertoires were generated with immunoSEQ multiplex PCR, while TCRdb's copy carries only in-frame clones and drops some. Among over 300,000 clones listed, around 89% were seen once. The specimen was peripheral blood. These receptors came from a man aged 18 to 30 who had recovered from COVID-19. Both conserved end residues are part of each CDR3. The listing skips clone size in some rows; elsewhere it reads once, few, many or a size class.

clone size | J gene | V gene | CDR3 protein
- | TRBJ1-1 | TRBV30 | CARTGIRGLNTEAFF
- | TRBJ2-2 | TRBV12-3/TRBV12-4 | CASIKQGSGELFF
- | TRBJ2-1 | TRBV29-1 | CSVRGLDYNEQFF
- | TRBJ1-1 | TRBV6-1 | CASSELGGANTEAFF
- | TRBJ2-2 | TRBV3-1/TRBV3-2 | CASSRQGKNTGELFF
- | TRBJ1-1 | TRBV6-2/TRBV6-3 | CASSYSQGSGNTEAFF
many | TRBJ2-2 | TRBV2 | CASTYLLVAGVNTGELFF
- | TRBJ1-5 | TRBV27 | CASGPYEGQPQHF
- | TRBJ1-4 | TRBV11-2 | CASSPISGGGRGMFF
- | TRBJ2-5 | TRBV4-3 | CASSQDIAGLETQYF
once | TRBJ1-5 | TRBV6-6 | CASSLDRGSNQPQHF
once | TRBJ1-3 | TRBV29-1 | CSVEPGRNTIYF
- | TRBJ2-7 | TRBV4-3 | CASSQDKASSYEQYF
- | TRBJ1-6 | TRBV6-1 | CASSEGGNSPLHF
- | TRBJ1-2 | TRBV5-1 | CASSPSQGARDGYTF
- | TRBJ2-5 | TRBV3-1/TRBV3-2 | CASSRGRTQETQYF
- | TRBJ2-2 | TRBV10-3 | CAISDSPGELFF
- | TRBJ1-2 | TRBV5-4 | CASSVPTGFDYGYTF
- | TRBJ2-6 | TRBV10-3 | CAISIYPGANVLTF
- | TRBJ2-7 | TRBV4-1 | CASSQDGSFPPYEQYF
- | TRBJ1-1 | TRBV7-2 | CASSLARDVAAEAFF
- | TRBJ1-1 | TRBV7-9 | CASSSDRGATEAFF
- | TRBJ1-1 | TRBV5-5 | CASSLGQFMEWGKAFF
- | TRBJ2-7 | TRBV19 | CASSIREDRSFSEQYF
- | TRBJ2-7 | TRBV6-5 | CASLARSYEQYF
- | TRBJ1-2 | TRBV6-5 | CASSYSSTGVGYGYTF
- | TRBJ2-2 | TRBV7-8 | CASSYSGELFF
once | TRBJ1-2 | TRBV7-3 | CASSSGRGGVFYGYTF
- | TRBJ2-1 | TRBV11-2 | CASSLVRGKFRNEQFF
- | TRBJ1-2 | TRBV11-2 | CASSRDTNYGYTF
- | TRBJ2-2 | TRBV12-3/TRBV12-4 | CASRPGRGELFF
once | TRBJ2-2 | TRBV7-6 | CASSLGNGGTGELFF
- | TRBJ1-1 | TRBV21-1 | CASSNWFAGQGESNTEAFF
- | TRBJ2-7 | TRBV4-3 | CASSQGVTGPQALDEQYF
- | TRBJ2-1 | TRBV9 | CASSFTPGSHEQFF
- | TRBJ1-1 | TRBV19 | CASSFRFGTEAFF
- | TRBJ2-2 | TRBV9 | CASSVAGGRGLLRAGELFF
- | TRBJ2-1 | TRBV19 | CASSIGGAPDYNEQFF
- | TRBJ2-7 | TRBV7-9 | CASSSQGRGTYEQYF
- | TRBJ2-1 | TRBV5-4 | CASSLWTSGNNEQFF
- | TRBJ1-2 | TRBV19 | CASRPGQGAGGYTF
- | TRBJ1-1 | TRBV5-1 | CASSPGGPPNTEAFF
- | TRBJ1-2 | TRBV6-5 | CASSYSWTQNYGYTF
- | TRBJ2-2 | TRBV6-1 | CASSVQGEVGTGELFF
- | TRBJ1-2 | TRBV29-1 | CSVAEDSYGYTF
- | TRBJ1-2 | TRBV4-1 | CASSQVGGAKYGYTF
- | TRBJ2-7 | TRBV2 | CASSDSTSGRYEQYF
- | TRBJ1-3 | TRBV7-9 | CASSLTASGNTIYF
- | TRBJ2-7 | TRBV6-5 | CASSHGTVYEQYF
- | TRBJ1-1 | TRBV5-1 | CASSNRQEAFF
few | TRBJ2-3 | TRBV19 | CASKDRGRTDTQYF
- | TRBJ2-6 | TRBV24-1 | CATSDSPGQGLSGANVLTF
- | TRBJ1-6 | TRBV4-2 | CASSARGDSYSPLHF
- | TRBJ2-2 | TRBV2 | CASRPGTSGRDGGELFF
- | TRBJ1-2 | TRBV10-3 | CAISEGGYGYTF
- | TRBJ2-1 | TRBV10-3 | CAASESSYNEQFF
once | TRBJ1-5 | TRBV30 | CAWSEGGDQPQHF
- | TRBJ2-1 | TRBV4-2 | CASSQLAGGQNEQFF
- | TRBJ1-5 | TRBV30 | CAWTPRGLGQPQHF
- | TRBJ1-1 | TRBV2 | CASRWGGIVNTEAFF